Each of the 32 T cell receptor beta chains below was sequenced from the same sample in a study of technical replicates of blood from a few donors. Produced via immunoSEQ multiplex PCR; TCRdb's table is partial and in-frame only. The sample has about 88,000 clones; around 92% are singletons. The source material was T cells isolated from PBMCs. The receptors come from a human donor in good health.

The V and J genes are TRBV7-9 and TRBJ2-7; 7 bases are shared with TRBD2. Trimming cost V 6 bases and J 9 bases; bases outside gene matches: 11. The V gene's germline CDR1 is SEHNR and CDR2 FQNEAQ (reference sequence). The CDR3 has 13 amino acids. In DNA, the CDR3 is TGTGCCAGCAGACCAGTAACTAGCGCTGTGCAGTACTTC. It yields the protein CASRPVTSAVQYF.

The V and J genes are TRBV10-2 and TRBJ2-5; D is undetermined. Deletions cut 2 bases from V and 9 bases from J, with 7 bases between. Germline V lookup: CDR1 WSHSY, CDR2 SAAADI. The CDR3 is 11 residues long. CDR3 in amino acids: CASSEVAAQYF. CDR3 coding DNA: TGCGCCAGCAGTGAGGTCGCGGCCCAGTACTTC.

The chain links TRBV7-9 to TRBJ2-3; TRBD2 aligns across 11 bases. J was trimmed by 4 bases and V by 7 bases; bases with no gene match: 7. Germline CDR1 and CDR2: SEHNR and FQNEAQ (reference sequence). The CDR3 runs 15 residues. The CDR3 bases are TGTGCCAGCATCTCTAGCGGGAGGAACGCAGATACGCAGTATTTT. Residues: CASISSGRNADTQYF.

V and J are TRBV6-1 and TRBJ2-1, with a possible D match to TRBD1 (6 bases). Germline-derived CDR1 and CDR2 are MNHNS and SASEGT. V was clipped by 6 bases and J by 4 bases, with 10 bases between them. This CDR3 is built from 13 residues. DNA of the CDR3: TGTGCCAGCAGGGGGGCAGGTTACAATGAGCAGTTCTTC. This codes for CASRGAGYNEQFF.

This clone has only one observation. J is TRBJ2-5 and V is TRBV19, with TRBD2 identical over 11 bases. The junction had 15 bases not matched to a gene; V was cut back by 5 bases and J by 1 base. CDR1 and CDR2 from the germline V gene are LNHDA and SQIVND (reference sequence). This CDR3 has 19 amino acids. The CDR3 coding sequence is TGTGCCAGTAGTCCGCGCGGCCGAGGACTAGCGGGCAGCCAAGAGACCCAGTACTTC. This codes for CASSPRGRGLAGSQETQYF.

This chain connects TRBV5-1 to TRBJ2-7, with a possible D match to TRBD2 (6 bases). Germline assignment: CDR1 SGHRS and CDR2 YFSETQ. Trimming removed 7 bases from V and 6 bases from J, with 11 bases in between. The CDR3 runs to 11 residues. The CDR3 DNA reads TGCGCCAGCGGGACTTCGAGCGAGCAGTACTTC. Protein sequence: CASGTSSEQYF. Full variable domain (rest looked up from reference TRBV5-1 and TRBJ2-7): KAGVTQTPRYLIKTRGQQVTLSCSPISGHRSVSWYQQTPGQGLQFLFEYFSETQRNKGNFPGRFSGRQFSNSRSEMNVSTLELGDSALYLCASGTSSEQYFGPGTRLTVT.

This clone appeared once. V usage is TRBV15 and J usage is TRBJ1-1; tentative D call: TRBD1 (6 bases). The V and J ends lost 6 bases and 2 bases respectively, with 10 bases between them. The germline V gene encodes CDR1 LNHNV and CDR2 YYDKDF (reference sequence). CDR3 length: 13 amino acids. CDR3 in DNA: TGTGCCACCAGGGAGGACAGAAACACTGAAGCTTTCTTT. This translates into CATREDRNTEAFF.

The rearrangement joins TRBV9 to TRBJ2-2; TRBD2 agrees at 15 bases. Trimming removed 2 bases from V and 6 bases from J; junction bases left unmatched: 2. CDR3 length equals 16 residues. The germline V gene encodes CDR1 SGDLS and CDR2 YYNGEE. The CDR3 nucleotides read TGTGCCAGCAGCGTGGGGACTAGCGGGAGGTCCGGGGAGCTGTTTTTT. This gives the protein CASSVGTSGRSGELFF.

The chain carries TRBV10-3 and TRBJ2-7; 8 bases match TRBD2. Germline trimming cut 10 bases from V and 3 bases from J; bases unmatched to any gene: 20. The CDR3 totals 17 residues. Germline V gene data show CDR1 as ENHRY and CDR2 as SYGVKD. Written as DNA, the CDR3 is TGTGCCACCACCCCCAGGGGAGCTAGCGGGCCCAACTACGAGCAGTACTTC. Residues: CATTPRGASGPNYEQYF.

The CDR3 loop is CSVDGGGRIYEQYF. In nucleotides, the CDR3 is TGCAGCGTTGATGGGGGAGGCCGGATCTACGAGCAGTACTTC. This rearrangement joins TRBV29-1 to TRBJ2-7; maybe TRBD2 (6 bases). This CDR3 is built from 14 residues. The V gene lost 3 bases and the J gene lost 3 bases, with 15 bases spanning the gap. Germline assignment: CDR1 SQVTM and CDR2 ANQGSEA.

This sequence joins TRBV2 and TRBJ2-7; D is undetermined. The CDR3 runs to 14 residues. Germline CDR1 is SNHLY and CDR2 is FYNNEI. Trimming took 1 base from V and 6 from J, leaving 13 bases between them. This chain's CDR3 is CASSEVVPTGEQYF. The CDR3 coding sequence is TGTGCCAGCAGTGAAGTTGTACCCACGGGCGAGCAGTACTTC.

The rearrangement joins TRBV5-1 to TRBJ2-1; weak D call: TRBD2 (6 bases). The V end was cut by 3 bases, the J end by 4 bases, with 17 bases between. CDR1 and CDR2 from the germline V gene are SGHRS and YFSETQ. The CDR3 length is 16 residues. The CDR3, as DNA: TGCGCCAGCAGCTGGAAGACCGGGACTGTATACAATGAGCAGTTCTTC. Translation: CASSWKTGTVYNEQFF.

The rearrangement links TRBV19 to TRBJ1-5; no clear D gene. With 1 base removed from V and 3 bases from J, the gap between germline ends came to 10 bases. The germline CDR1 and CDR2 sequences are LNHDA and SQIVND (reference sequence). The CDR3 has 15 residues. CDR3 DNA sequence: TGTGCCAGTAGTATAGGACAAAGCTTCAATCAGCCCCAGCATTTT. Translation gives CASSIGQSFNQPQHF. The full variable domain, its missing parts supplied by reference TRBV19 and TRBJ1-5, is DGGITQSPKYLFRKEGQNVTLSCEQNLNHDAMYWYRQDPGQGLRLIYYSQIVNDFQKGDIAEGYSVSREKKESFPLTVTSAQKNPTAFYLCASSIGQSFNQPQHFGDGTRLSIL.

The table lists this clone with a count of one. This chain links TRBV7-2 with TRBJ2-3; TRBD2 matches 9 bases. The V gene end was trimmed by 6 bases and the J gene end by 4 bases; junction bases not matched to a gene: 8. The CDR3 has 15 amino acids. Looked up from germline, CDR1 is SGHTA and CDR2 is FQGNSA. This CDR3 is CASRLSGGRADTQYF. The DNA of the CDR3 is TGTGCCAGCAGACTGAGCGGGGGGCGGGCAGATACGCAGTATTTT.

This clone was recorded a few times. The chain employs TRBV2 and TRBJ1-1; TRBD1 matches 7 bases. Germline V CDR1 and CDR2: SNHLY, FYNNEI. The CDR3 runs to 13 residues. J was trimmed by 7 bases and V by 2 bases; bases with no gene match: 4. CDR3 region: CASSELDRIEAFF. DNA of the CDR3: TGTGCCAGCAGTGAACTGGACAGGATTGAAGCTTTCTTT.

This clone was counted between two and nine times. This chain connects TRBV14 to TRBJ1-1; D gene uncertain. CDR3 length equals 16 residues. Between the trimmed V and J ends, which lost 5 bases and 1 base, there was a span of 17 bases. From germline, CDR1 is SGHDN and CDR2 FVKESK. The chain's CDR3 is CASSSLRPGWNTEAFF. DNA of the CDR3: TGTGCCAGCAGCTCCCTTCGTCCCGGGTGGAACACTGAAGCTTTCTTT.

V is TRBV6-1 and J is TRBJ1-1; 7 positions match TRBD1. This CDR3 is 14 amino acids long. Trimming at V came to 4 bases and at J to 1 base, leaving 3 bases not matched to a gene. Germline V lookup: CDR1 MNHNS, CDR2 SASEGT. The CDR3 sequence is CASSGTGKNTEAFF. The CDR3 bases are TGTGCCAGCAGTGGGACAGGAAAGAACACTGAAGCTTTCTTT.

This rearrangement joins TRBV7-4 to TRBJ2-1, with D uncertain. The germline V gene has CDR1 SGHVT and CDR2 SQSDAQ. The CDR3 is made up of 11 amino acids. V lost 8 bases, J lost 5 bases, and 7 bases lay in between. The CDR3 nucleotides are TGTGCCAGCCCACGGGACAATGAGCAGTTCTTC. Amino acid sequence: CASPRDNEQFF. Drawing the rest from reference TRBV7-4 and TRBJ2-1, the complete variable domain is GAGVSQSPRYKVAKRGRDVALRCDSISGHVTLYWYRQTLGQGSEVLTYSQSDAQRDKSGRPSGRFSAERPERSVSTLKIQRTEQGDSAVYLCASPRDNEQFFGPGTRLTVL.

V is TRBV19 and J is TRBJ2-7; TRBD2 matches at 8 bases. The V and J ends lost 7 bases and 3 bases, in that order; junction bases with no gene match: 14. Germline CDR1 reads LNHDA; CDR2 reads SQIVND (reference sequence). The CDR3 totals 16 residues. CDR3 sequence reads: CASMGEAPSGFYEQYF. CDR3 nucleotides: TGTGCCAGTATGGGGGAGGCTCCTAGCGGGTTCTACGAGCAGTACTTC.

The chain carries TRBV28 and TRBJ2-4; TRBD2 aligns across 7 bases. Germline V gene data show CDR1 as MDHEN and CDR2 as SYDVKM. The V segment lost 7 bases and the J segment 6 bases; nucleotides outside the gene matches: 12. The CDR3 is 15 residues long. The CDR3 DNA reads TGTGCCAGCACTGCCGGCGGGAGTATTGGAAACATTCAGTACTTC. It encodes CASTAGGSIGNIQYF.

This chain connects TRBV10-3 to TRBJ2-6; D possibly corresponds to TRBD1 (6 bases). Deletions cut 6 bases from V and 2 bases from J, with 11 bases between. In germline, CDR1 is ENHRY, CDR2 SYGVKD. This CDR3 has 15 amino acids. The CDR3 sequence is CAIRETGPGANVLTF. The CDR3 region has the DNA TGTGCCATCAGGGAAACAGGGCCTGGGGCCAACGTCCTGACTTTC.

The chain couples TRBV4-1 to TRBJ1-5; TRBD1 matches at 10 bases. The ends lost 1 base at V and 1 base at J; junction bases unmatched: 1. CDR1 is MGHRA, CDR2 YSYEKL, per germline. CDR3 length: 16 residues. The CDR3 nucleotides read TGCGCCAGCAGCCAAGGACAGGGGGCGAGCAATCAGCCCCAGCATTTT. This translates into CASSQGQGASNQPQHF.

The genes are TRBV6-1 and TRBJ2-5, with TRBD2 matching 9 bases. Germline lookup yields CDR1 MNHNS and CDR2 SASEGT. V dropped 3 bases and J dropped 5; count of bases not matched to a gene: 7. The CDR3 has 15 amino acids. CDR3 coding DNA: TGTGCCAGCAGTGAGTTAGCGGGAGAGCAGGAGACCCAGTACTTC. Translation gives CASSELAGEQETQYF.

This chain links TRBV19 with TRBJ1-2; TRBD1 matches 12 bases. Per germline, CDR1 LNHDA and CDR2 SQIVND (reference sequence). The CDR3 contains 16 residues. Trimming at V came to 3 bases and at J to 2 bases, leaving 4 bases not matched to a gene. CDR3 sequence (DNA): TGTGCCAGTAGTATCGGGACAGGGGGCCCGAACTATGGCTACACCTTC. Translation gives CASSIGTGGPNYGYTF.

The chain couples TRBV27 to TRBJ2-1, with 7 nucleotides matching TRBD1. The V and J ends lost 5 bases and 6 bases, in that order; junction bases with no gene match: 10. Germline V gene sequence: CDR1 MNHEY, CDR2 SMNVEV (reference sequence). The CDR3 covers 15 residues. CDR3 nucleotide sequence: TGTGCCAGCAGTCATACCTGGACAGGTTCCAATGAGCAGTTCTTC. It translates to CASSHTWTGSNEQFF.

On this clone itself: A junction end diverges from the germline sequence, so it may reflect a read error. CDR3 region: CASSPGTGRDQPQHF. The DNA for the CDR3 is TGTGCCAGCTCACCTGGGACAGGGAGGGATCAACCCCAGCATTTT. V and J are TRBV18 and TRBJ1-5; 9 nucleotides match TRBD1. Looked up from germline, CDR1 is KGHSH and CDR2 is LQKENI. This CDR3 comprises 15 residues.

This chain connects TRBV5-1 to TRBJ2-1; D is undetermined. The CDR3 contains 14 residues. V dropped 0 bases and J dropped 6 bases, with 10 bases sitting between them. The V gene's germline CDR1 is SGHRS and CDR2 YFSETQ. CDR3 region: CASSLGAMSNEQFF. The CDR3 region has the DNA TGCGCCAGCAGCTTGGGGGCCATGAGCAATGAGCAGTTCTTC. The whole variable domain, remainder taken from reference TRBV5-1 and TRBJ2-1, is KAGVTQTPRYLIKTRGQQVTLSCSPISGHRSVSWYQQTPGQGLQFLFEYFSETQRNKGNFPGRFSGRQFSNSRSEMNVSTLELGDSALYLCASSLGAMSNEQFFGPGTRLTVL.

The chain combines TRBV5-1 with TRBJ1-1; D is perhaps TRBD1 (6 bases). Germline assignment: CDR1 SGHRS and CDR2 YFSETQ. The CDR3 has 12 amino acids. The V gene lost 10 bases and the J gene lost 5 bases, with 15 bases spanning the gap. The CDR3 loop reads CASFARGTEAFF. The CDR3 region has the DNA TGCGCCTCCTTCGCCAGGGGTACTGAAGCTTTCTTT.

The chain carries TRBV5-5 and TRBJ2-7, with D perhaps TRBD1 (6 bases). This CDR3 spans 14 amino acids. Germline assignment: CDR1 SGHKS and CDR2 YYEKEE (reference sequence). V dropped 3 bases and J dropped 3 bases, with 13 bases sitting between them. This chain's CDR3 is CASSWGGQRYEQYF. The CDR3 nucleotides are TGTGCCAGCAGCTGGGGCGGACAGCGCTACGAGCAGTACTTC.

By sample fraction, this clone is medium-sized. V is TRBV2 and J is TRBJ1-1; D is undetermined. Trimming took off 4 bases at V and 4 bases at J, with 10 bases between the two ends. The CDR3 runs 13 residues. The V gene's germline CDR1 is SNHLY and CDR2 FYNNEI. CDR3: CASSGAPSTEAFF. Written as DNA, the CDR3 is TGTGCCAGCAGTGGGGCCCCATCCACTGAAGCTTTCTTT.

The chain links TRBV6-4 to TRBJ2-7; perhaps TRBD1 as D (5 bases). This CDR3 contains 14 residues. CDR1 is MRHNA and CDR2 is SNTAGT in the germline V gene. The ends were cut back, 2 bases at V and 5 bases at J, with 13 bases in the middle. Here the CDR3 reads CASSDTSQGNEQYF. The CDR3 bases are TGTGCCAGCAGTGACACCAGCCAGGGAAACGAGCAGTACTTC.

This chain connects TRBV19 to TRBJ2-1, with 8 bases matching TRBD2. Germline V CDR1 and CDR2: LNHDA, SQIVND (reference sequence). J was trimmed by 8 bases and V by 6 bases; bases with no gene match: 15. The CDR3 runs to 16 residues. This chain's CDR3 is CASSTRAGGGEDEQFF. CDR3 sequence (DNA): TGTGCCAGTAGCACTCGGGCGGGAGGTGGTGAGGATGAGCAGTTCTTC. Based on the CDR3 plus reference TRBV19 and TRBJ2-1, the full variable domain is DGGITQSPKYLFRKEGQNVTLSCEQNLNHDAMYWYRQDPGQGLRLIYYSQIVNDFQKGDIAEGYSVSREKKESFPLTVTSAQKNPTAFYLCASSTRAGGGEDEQFFGPGTRLTVL.